The next 23 T cell receptor beta chains were all read from a single sample in a study of cytotoxic CD8 clonotypes in ibrutinib-treated CLL. The table came from immunoSEQ multiplex PCR; TCRdb's copy has only in-frame clones and leaves some out. In the table there are about 200,000 clones, 60% to 80% of which are singletons. Sequenced material: PBMCs, taken after 12 months of ibrutinib treatment. All receptors come from a human donor with chronic lymphocytic leukemia.

The chain carries TRBV7-2 and TRBJ2-1; D is uncertain. V was clipped by 1 base and J by 0 bases, with 10 bases between them. Germline V gene sequence: CDR1 SGHTA, CDR2 FQGNSA. The CDR3 sequence is 16 residues long. The CDR3 sequence: CASSLDVYPSYNEQFF. The CDR3 DNA is TGTGCCAGCAGCTTAGATGTCTACCCCTCCTACAATGAGCAGTTCTTC.

This rearrangement joins TRBV2 to TRBJ1-6; tentative D call: TRBD1 (5 bases). Germline V gene sequence: CDR1 SNHLY, CDR2 FYNNEI. Trimming stripped 7 bases from V and 8 bases from J, with 18 bases between. The CDR3 has 15 amino acids. The CDR3 protein is CASTRPDTSHSPLHF. In DNA, the CDR3 is TGTGCCAGCACCCGCCCGGACACCTCCCATTCACCCCTCCACTTT.

The chain carries TRBV19 and TRBJ2-2; the D is unclear. This CDR3 comprises 13 residues. The V end was cut by 5 bases, the J end by 5 bases, with 9 bases between. Germline CDR1 LNHDA, CDR2 SQIVND (reference sequence). The CDR3 DNA reads TGTGCCAGTAGTTCAGTTGGGACCGGGGAGCTGTTTTTT. Residues: CASSSVGTGELFF.

V usage is TRBV10-3 and J usage is TRBJ1-2; D not certain. Between the trimmed V and J ends, which lost 6 bases and 0 bases, there was a span of 5 bases. The CDR3 contains 12 residues. Looked up from germline, CDR1 is ENHRY and CDR2 is SYGVKD. The CDR3 reads CAISPSNYGYTF. The CDR3 DNA reads TGTGCCATCAGCCCCTCTAACTATGGCTACACCTTC.

J is TRBJ1-2 and V is TRBV4-1; D not resolved. CDR1 is MGHRA, CDR2 YSYEKL, per germline. This CDR3 is built from 13 residues. V lost 0 bases and J 7 bases, leaving 9 bases between the germline ends. Written as DNA, the CDR3 is TGCGCCAGCAGCCAAGATTACTTTTCTGGCTACACCTTC. It translates to CASSQDYFSGYTF.

The rearrangement joins TRBV30 to TRBJ1-1, with unresolved D. Looked up from germline, CDR1 is GTSNPN and CDR2 is SVGIG (reference sequence). The CDR3 runs 13 residues. V was clipped by 3 bases and J by 1 base, with 9 bases between them. CDR3 sequence (DNA): TGTGCCTGGAGATCACAGCAGAACACTGAAGCTTTCTTT. It specifies CAWRSQQNTEAFF.

This clone has a count of ten or more. This sequence joins TRBV28 and TRBJ2-7; 9 positions agree with TRBD1. The trim removed 9 bases at V and 6 bases at J, leaving 6 bases unmatched. From germline, CDR1 is MDHEN and CDR2 SYDVKM. The CDR3 runs to 12 residues. CDR3 residues: CASGTGPGEQYF. The CDR3 DNA reads TGTGCCAGTGGGACAGGGCCGGGCGAGCAGTACTTC.

V is TRBV7-3 and J is TRBJ2-3; the match to TRBD2 covers 7 bases. Germline V lookup: CDR1 SGHTA, CDR2 FQGTGA. J was trimmed by 8 bases and V by 8 bases; bases with no gene match: 7. The CDR3 runs to 12 residues. The DNA of the CDR3 is TGTGCCAGCGGGGAAGAGCGGGGTACGCAGTATTTT. This encodes CASGEERGTQYF. The full variable domain, its missing parts supplied by reference TRBV7-3 and TRBJ2-3, is GAGVSQTPSNKVTEKGKYVELRCDPISGHTALYWYRQSLGQGPEFLIYFQGTGAADDSGLPNDRFFAVRPEGSVSTLKIQRTERGDSAVYLCASGEERGTQYFGPGTRLTVL.

V usage is TRBV6-1 and J usage is TRBJ2-2, with 7 positions matching TRBD2. Germline CDR1 reads MNHNS; CDR2 reads SASEGT. CDR3 size: 14 residues. After removal of 5 bases from V and 2 bases from J, the junction contained 2 bases not matched to a gene. The CDR3 sequence: CASSRLANTGELFF. The CDR3 DNA reads TGTGCCAGCAGTCGACTAGCAAACACCGGGGAGCTGTTTTTT.

The chain links TRBV15 to TRBJ1-2, with D hard to call. The V gene's germline CDR1 is LNHNV and CDR2 YYDKDF (reference sequence). Trimming took 0 bases from V and 2 from J, leaving 7 bases between them. The CDR3 runs 14 residues. CDR3 nucleotide sequence: TGTGCCACCAGCAGAGACCAGCGGAACTATGGCTACACCTTC. It is translated as CATSRDQRNYGYTF. The whole variable domain, remainder taken from reference TRBV15 and TRBJ1-2, is DAMVIQNPRYQVTQFGKPVTLSCSQTLNHNVMYWYQQKSSQAPKLLFHYYDKDFNNEADTPDNFQSRRPNTSFCFLDIRSPGLGDTAMYLCATSRDQRNYGYTFGSGTRLTVV.

This clone was seen only a few times. The rearrangement joins TRBV30 to TRBJ2-1; 9 nucleotides agree with TRBD2. The CDR3 has 13 amino acids. V shed 2 bases, J shed 7 bases, and the junction held 3 bases outside the gene matches. Germline values: CDR1 GTSNPN, CDR2 SVGIG (reference sequence). The DNA for the CDR3 is TGTGCCTGGAGTAGCCTAGCGGGGAATGAGCAGTTCTTC. Translation: CAWSSLAGNEQFF.

V usage is TRBV23-1 and J usage is TRBJ1-1; D uncertain. TRBV23-1 is an ORF; its function is uncertain. This CDR3 is built from 16 residues. With 11 bases removed from V and 0 bases from J, the gap between germline ends came to 22 bases. CDR3 in amino acids: CAGLPGASIMNTEAFF. CDR3 sequence (DNA): TGCGCCGGCCTACCGGGTGCGTCAATTATGAACACTGAAGCTTTCTTT.

The chain recombines TRBV2 with TRBJ1-5; TRBD1 is a possible D gene (6 bases). The V end lost 0 bases, the J end lost 5 bases, and 14 bases lay between the germline ends. This CDR3 has 16 amino acids. CDR1 and CDR2 from the germline V gene are SNHLY and FYNNEI. CDR3 DNA sequence: TGTGCCAGCAGTGAAGCCGGGCGGACAGCTTATCAGCCCCAGCATTTT. Translated: CASSEAGRTAYQPQHF.

This clone was picked up many times. The chain combines TRBV7-3 with TRBJ1-1; no clear D gene. Trimming pared 2 bases from V and 6 bases from J, leaving 10 bases between. CDR1 SGHTA and CDR2 FQGTGA come from the germline V gene. This CDR3 comprises 13 residues. CDR3 loop: CASSLLQYAEAFF. The DNA of the CDR3 is TGTGCCAGCAGCTTATTACAGTACGCTGAAGCTTTCTTT.

The V call is TRBV6-6, the J call TRBJ1-2; tentatively, D is TRBD1 (5 bases). The V end was cut by 6 bases, the J end by 5 bases, with 10 bases between. The CDR3 consists of 12 residues. Per the germline V gene, CDR1 is MNHNY and CDR2 is SVGAGI (reference sequence). The CDR3 is CASSGATYGYTF. In DNA, the CDR3 is TGTGCCAGCAGCGGGGCTACGTATGGCTACACCTTC.

This clone was observed a handful of times. The chain couples TRBV4-1 to TRBJ1-1; no definite D call. CDR3 length: 16 residues. Trimming took off 3 bases at V and 0 bases at J, with 14 bases between the two ends. Per the germline V gene, CDR1 is MGHRA and CDR2 is YSYEKL. DNA for the CDR3: TGCGCCAGCAGCCACGGGCTACGAATACTGAACACTGAAGCTTTCTTT. This gives the protein CASSHGLRILNTEAFF.

This clone was recorded only once. This chain links TRBV30 with TRBJ1-5; the D gene is possibly TRBD1 (5 bases). Germline CDR1 is GTSNPN and CDR2 is SVGIG (reference sequence). Trimming shortened V by 1 base and J by 7 bases, and 14 bases separated the two germline ends. The CDR3 has 14 residues. CDR3 in DNA: TGTGCCTGGAGTGGAGGGACTTGGGGACAGCCCCAGCATTTT. This translates into CAWSGGTWGQPQHF.

J is TRBJ2-2 and V is TRBV30, with D perhaps matching TRBD1 (6 bases). CDR3 length equals 15 residues. Germline lookup yields CDR1 GTSNPN and CDR2 SVGIG (reference sequence). Trimming removed 5 bases from V and 0 bases from J, with 13 bases in between. DNA for the CDR3: TGTGCCTGGCGCCCCCAGGGGACGAACACCGGGGAGCTGTTTTTT. Its translation: CAWRPQGTNTGELFF.

This clone was picked up one time. The J gene is TRBJ2-3, the V gene TRBV4-1; TRBD2 matches at 9 bases. Germline V gene data show CDR1 as MGHRA and CDR2 as YSYEKL. CDR3 length: 18 residues. V shed 1 base and J 2 bases; nucleotides not matched to a gene: 10. The CDR3 reads CASSQALIAGAFTDTQYF. CDR3 DNA sequence: TGCGCCAGCAGCCAAGCATTAATAGCGGGGGCCTTCACAGATACGCAGTATTTT.

In this sample, this clone turned up once. The chain couples TRBV7-2 to TRBJ2-7, with 9 bases lining up with TRBD2. The V and J ends lost 3 bases and 7 bases, in that order; junction bases with no gene match: 7. Germline V gene lookup returns CDR1 SGHTA and CDR2 FQGNSA. This CDR3 region has 14 residues. The CDR3: CASSFSGGIREQYF. Written as DNA, the CDR3 is TGTGCCAGCAGCTTTAGCGGGGGAATTAGGGAGCAGTACTTC. The complete variable domain, with remaining parts taken from reference TRBV7-2 and TRBJ2-7, reads GAGVSQSPSNKVTEKGKDVELRCDPISGHTALYWYRQSLGQGLEFLIYFQGNSAPDKSGLPSDRFSAERTGGSVSTLTIQRTQQEDSAVYLCASSFSGGIREQYFGPGTRLTVT.

A few counts support this clone. The chain uses TRBV27 and TRBJ2-6, with TRBD1 matching over 10 bases. The CDR3 covers 16 residues. V trimming: 2 bases; J trimming: 9 bases; junction bases outside the gene matches: 7. Germline V CDR1 and CDR2: MNHEY, SMNVEV (reference sequence). The chain's CDR3 is CASSLAWTGGVNVLTF. The CDR3 DNA is TGTGCCAGCAGTTTAGCGTGGACAGGGGGTGTCAACGTCCTGACTTTC.

The chain uses TRBV6-5 and TRBJ1-4; D may be TRBD1 (6 bases). The V gene lost 3 bases and the J gene lost 1 base, with 12 bases spanning the gap. Germline CDR1 is MNHEY and CDR2 is SVGAGI. The CDR3 is 16 amino acids. CDR3 DNA sequence: TGTGCCAGCAGTTATGAGGGGGGCGGAACTAATGAAAAACTGTTTTTT. It codes for CASSYEGGGTNEKLFF.

This clone was observed once. The chain links TRBV4-3 to TRBJ2-4; 11 bases are shared with TRBD2. CDR1 LGHNA and CDR2 YSLEER come from the germline V gene. V lost 1 base to trimming and J lost 0 bases; unmatched junction nucleotides: 8. This CDR3 spans 19 amino acids. For the CDR3, the DNA is TGCGCCAGCAGCCAAGTTCGGACTAGCGGGTTCCAAGCCAAAAACATTCAGTACTTC. Translated, it gives CASSQVRTSGFQAKNIQYF.